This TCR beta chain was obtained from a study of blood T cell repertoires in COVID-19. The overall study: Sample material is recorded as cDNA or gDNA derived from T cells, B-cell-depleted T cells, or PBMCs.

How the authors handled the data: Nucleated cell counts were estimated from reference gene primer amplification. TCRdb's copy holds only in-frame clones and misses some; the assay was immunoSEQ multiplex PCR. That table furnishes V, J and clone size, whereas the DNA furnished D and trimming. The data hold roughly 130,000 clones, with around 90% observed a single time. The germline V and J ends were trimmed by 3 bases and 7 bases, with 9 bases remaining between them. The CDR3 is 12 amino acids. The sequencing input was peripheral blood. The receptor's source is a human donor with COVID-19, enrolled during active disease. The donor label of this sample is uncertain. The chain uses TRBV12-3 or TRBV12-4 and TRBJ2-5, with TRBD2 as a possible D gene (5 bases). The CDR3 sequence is CASSFGAGTQYF. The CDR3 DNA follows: TGTGCCAGCAGTTTCGGTGCGGGGACCCAGTACTTC.